The following is a T cell receptor beta chain sequence with its context. Germline V gene lookup returns CDR1 LNHDA and CDR2 SQIVND (reference sequence). This CDR3 is built from 16 residues. Trimming took 2 bases from V and 4 from J, leaving 15 bases between them. The data were taken from a study of T cell changes during pregnancy in multiple sclerosis. Assay used: immunoSEQ multiplex PCR; TCRdb lists only in-frame clones, some missing. The table has about 22,000 clones, about 89% seen once; the top ten hold under 0.75%. The TCR was taken from a female donor in good health, enrolled as a control in a pregnancy study. The specimen comprised CD4+ T cells from peripheral blood mononuclear cells, sampled in the third trimester of pregnancy. The chain links TRBV19 to TRBJ2-1; tentative D call: TRBD1 (5 bases). The CDR3 DNA is TGTGCCAGTAGTATATTATCGGCAGGGATATACAATGAGCAGTTCTTC. Translating it yields CASSILSAGIYNEQFF.